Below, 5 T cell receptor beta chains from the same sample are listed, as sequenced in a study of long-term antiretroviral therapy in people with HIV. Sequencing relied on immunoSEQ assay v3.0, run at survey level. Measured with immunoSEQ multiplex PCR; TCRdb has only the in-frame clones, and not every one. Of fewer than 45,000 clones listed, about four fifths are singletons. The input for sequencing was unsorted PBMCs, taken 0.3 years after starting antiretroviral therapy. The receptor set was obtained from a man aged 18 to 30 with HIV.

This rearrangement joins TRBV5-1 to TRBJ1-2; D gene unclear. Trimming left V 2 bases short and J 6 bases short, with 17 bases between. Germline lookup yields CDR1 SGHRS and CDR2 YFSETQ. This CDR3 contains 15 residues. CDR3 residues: CASSLLSTGLDGYTF. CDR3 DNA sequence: TGCGCCAGCAGCTTACTTTCGACGGGCTTGGATGGCTACACCTTC.

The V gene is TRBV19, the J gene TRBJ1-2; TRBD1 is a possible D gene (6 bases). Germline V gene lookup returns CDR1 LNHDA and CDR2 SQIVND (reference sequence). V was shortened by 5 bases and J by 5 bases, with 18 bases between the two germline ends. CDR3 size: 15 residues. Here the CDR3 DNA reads TGTGCCAGTAGTCCACAGGGCCTCCAAGGTTATGGCTACACCTTC. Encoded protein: CASSPQGLQGYGYTF.

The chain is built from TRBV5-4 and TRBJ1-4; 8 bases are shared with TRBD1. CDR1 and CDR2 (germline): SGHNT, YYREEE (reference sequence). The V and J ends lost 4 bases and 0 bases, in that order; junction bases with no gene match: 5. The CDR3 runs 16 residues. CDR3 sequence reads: CASSATGASTNEKLFF. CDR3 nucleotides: TGTGCCAGCAGCGCGACAGGGGCCTCAACTAATGAAAAACTGTTTTTT.

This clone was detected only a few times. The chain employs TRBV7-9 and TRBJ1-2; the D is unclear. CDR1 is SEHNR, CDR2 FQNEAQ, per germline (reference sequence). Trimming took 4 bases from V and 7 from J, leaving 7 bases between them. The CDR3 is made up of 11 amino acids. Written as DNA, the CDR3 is TGTGCCAGCAGCTCGGAGGCTGGCTACACCTTC. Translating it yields CASSSEAGYTF.

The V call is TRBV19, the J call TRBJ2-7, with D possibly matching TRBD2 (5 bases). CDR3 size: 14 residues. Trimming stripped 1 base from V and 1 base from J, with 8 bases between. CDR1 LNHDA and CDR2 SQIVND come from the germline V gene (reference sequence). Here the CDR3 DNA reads TGTGCCAGTAGTATAGGTCGGGGTTCCTACGAGCAGTACTTC. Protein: CASSIGRGSYEQYF.